The rows below give T cell receptor beta chains drawn from one sample of a study of shared clonotypes between healthy human individuals. Libraries were prepared by immunoSEQ multiplex PCR; TCRdb keeps only in-frame clonotypes and omits some of them. The sample records roughly 590,000 clones, nearly 97% being singletons. Sequencing used naive CD8+ T cells sorted from blood. The receptors were gathered from a woman younger than 45 in good health. Both conserved end residues are part of each CDR3. D genes are given only for firm matches. Rows give clone size only sometimes, using once, few, many, or a class for an expanded clone.

j_call,d_call,clone_size,v_call,cdr3_nt,cdr3_aa
TRBJ1-5,NA,once,TRBV10-1,TGCGCCAGCTGTGCTGTAACAGAGTATAGCAATCAGCCCCAGCATTTT,CASCAVTEYSNQPQHF
TRBJ1-1,TRBD1,NA,TRBV7-8,TGTGCCAGCAGCGGGGACAGAGCCACTGAGGCTTTCTTT,CASSGDRATEAFF
TRBJ2-7,NA,NA,TRBV6-5,TGTGCCAGCACCCCTACCGGGGCGACGGACGAGCAGTACTTC,CASTPTGATDEQYF
TRBJ2-7,TRBD2,NA,TRBV4-2,TGTGCCAGCAGCGCCGAAGAAGGACTAGCGGCTTACGAGCAGTACTTC,CASSAEEGLAAYEQYF
TRBJ2-3,NA,NA,TRBV30,TGTGCCTGGAGTCGGGGGACTAGCACAGATACGCAGTATTTT,CAWSRGTSTDTQYF
TRBJ2-1,TRBD2,NA,TRBV5-6,TGTGCCAGCAGCTTGGGACTAGCGGGAGCAAATGAGCAGTTCTTC,CASSLGLAGANEQFF
TRBJ2-7,NA,NA,TRBV11-2,TGTGCCAGCAGCTTAAATGGATCCGGGACCAAACCCTACGAGCAGTACTTC,CASSLNGSGTKPYEQYF
TRBJ2-1,TRBD2,NA,TRBV19,TGTGCCAGTAGTATAGACTCTAGCGGATACAATGAGCAGTTCTTC,CASSIDSSGYNEQFF
TRBJ1-1,NA,once,TRBV5-6,TGTGCCAGTCGGTTTGGAATGAACACTGAAGCTTTCTTT,CASRFGMNTEAFF
TRBJ1-5,TRBD1,NA,TRBV27,TGTGCCAGCAGTTTGGGGGCGGGACAGGGGGGAATAGTACCCCAGCATTTT,CASSLGAGQGGIVPQHF
TRBJ1-1,NA,NA,TRBV7-9,TGTGCCAGCAGCTTACCAGGCGGACCTGAAGCTTTCTTT,CASSLPGGPEAFF
TRBJ2-1,TRBD2,NA,TRBV28,TGTGCCAGCAGTTTATCTGCGTATGGGCGGGAGAGGGATGAGCAGTTCTTC,CASSLSAYGRERDEQFF
TRBJ1-1,NA,NA,TRBV25-1,TGTGCCAGCAGCCACCAGGGGCGGGCCACTGAAGCTTTCTTT,CASSHQGRATEAFF
TRBJ1-3,NA,NA,TRBV9,TGTGCCAGCAGCGTAGAGACAGACCCCGTTGACACCATATATTTT,CASSVETDPVDTIYF
TRBJ1-4,NA,NA,TRBV27,TGTGCCAGCAGTTGGGGACTAGGGAATGAAAAACTGTTTTTT,CASSWGLGNEKLFF
TRBJ2-1,NA,NA,TRBV27,TGTGCCAGCAGTATCATCAGCTCCTACAATGAGCAGTTCTTC,CASSIISSYNEQFF
TRBJ2-1,TRBD2,NA,TRBV13,TGTGCCAGCAGCTTAGGAGCGGGGGGAACCTACAATGAGCAGTTCTTC,CASSLGAGGTYNEQFF
TRBJ2-3,NA,NA,TRBV10-3,TGTGCCATCAGTGTTGAAGGGGGGGCAGATACGCAGTATTTT,CAISVEGGADTQYF
TRBJ2-7,NA,NA,TRBV28,TGTGCCAGCAGCCGAGTAGAATACGAGCAGTACTTC,CASSRVEYEQYF
TRBJ2-6,NA,NA,TRBV28,TGTGCCAGCAGTTTATTGGGGACTGGGGCCAACGTCCTGACTTTC,CASSLLGTGANVLTF
TRBJ2-1,TRBD2,NA,TRBV7-8,TGTGCCAGCAGCACCGCACTAGCGGGAGGTTCTAGCTCCTACAATGAGCAGTTCTTC,CASSTALAGGSSSYNEQFF
TRBJ1-1,NA,NA,TRBV28,TGTGCCAGCAGTTTAATGAGGGGTGGCACTGAAGCTTTCTTT,CASSLMRGGTEAFF
TRBJ2-7,NA,NA,TRBV5-1,TGCGCCAGCAGCTTGGACCGTCTCCACGGGAGCTCCTACGAGCAGTACTTC,CASSLDRLHGSSYEQYF
TRBJ2-1,TRBD2,NA,TRBV5-1,TGCGCCAGCAGCTCGACGAGCGGGAGAGTTTCCTACAATGAGCAGTTCTTC,CASSSTSGRVSYNEQFF
TRBJ2-5,NA,NA,TRBV2,TGTGCCAGCAGTGCCCTTGGGGGACAAGAGACCCAGTACTTC,CASSALGGQETQYF
TRBJ2-3,NA,NA,TRBV11-2,TGTGCCAGTAGGGTTTCGGGTTTAACAGATACGCAGTATTTT,CASRVSGLTDTQYF
TRBJ1-5,NA,NA,TRBV28,TGTGCCAGCAGTTTATTCCAGGGTGGAAATCAGCCCCAGCATTTT,CASSLFQGGNQPQHF
TRBJ1-1,NA,few,TRBV25-1,TGTGCCAGCAGTGCCTCAGAAAACACTGAAGCTTTCTTT,CASSASENTEAFF
TRBJ2-3,NA,NA,TRBV28,TGTGCCAGCAGTGGGATGCAGCGGAACGCAGATACGCAGTATTTT,CASSGMQRNADTQYF
TRBJ1-1,NA,NA,TRBV29-1,TGCAGCGGAACGGACAGCACTGAAGCTTTCTTT,CSGTDSTEAFF
TRBJ2-7,TRBD2,NA,TRBV5-8,TGTGCCAGCAGCCTTATGTTAGGGAGGGTTGGCGAGCAGTACTTC,CASSLMLGRVGEQYF
TRBJ1-1,TRBD1,NA,TRBV7-9,TGTGCCAGCAGCCCGGGACAGGGTAGGGCGGGTACTGAAGCTTTCTTT,CASSPGQGRAGTEAFF
TRBJ2-1,TRBD2,NA,TRBV19,TGTGCCAGTAGTATATTGGCGAGAGCGGGGCCCACATGGGGTGAGCAGTTCTTC,CASSILARAGPTWGEQFF
TRBJ2-7,NA,NA,TRBV19,TGTGCCAGTAGTTTCGGGACTGGCTACGAGCAGTACTTC,CASSFGTGYEQYF
TRBJ2-1,NA,NA,TRBV12-5,TGTGCTAGTGGTTTGCCCCCTCCAGGGGACGAGATAAGCTCCTACAATGAGCAGTTCTTC,CASGLPPPGDEISSYNEQFF
TRBJ2-1,NA,once,TRBV19,TGTGCCAGTAGTATCGGGTCCCCCTACAATGAGCAGTTCTTC,CASSIGSPYNEQFF
TRBJ1-1,NA,once,TRBV6-1,TGTGCCAGCAGTGAGGGGCCCCCGGGAACTGAAGCTTTCTTT,CASSEGPPGTEAFF
TRBJ1-1,NA,once,TRBV11-3,TGTGCCAGCTCCCCTCGGTTTGGGACCGGCACTGAAGCTTTCTTT,CASSPRFGTGTEAFF
TRBJ1-2,TRBD1,once,TRBV7-9,TGTGCCAGCAGCTCCAACCCGGGACAGCGCTATGGCTACACCTTC,CASSSNPGQRYGYTF
TRBJ2-5,TRBD1,NA,TRBV28,TGTGCCAGCAGTTCCACAGGGGAGGAGACCCAGTACTTC,CASSSTGEETQYF
TRBJ2-3,NA,NA,TRBV27,TGTGCCAGCAGTTTAGTACAGGGTAGAGATACGCAGTATTTT,CASSLVQGRDTQYF
TRBJ2-7,TRBD2,NA,TRBV5-4,TGTGCCAGCAGCCCAACTAGCGGGAGGGCGTACGAGCAGTACTTC,CASSPTSGRAYEQYF
TRBJ2-3,TRBD2,NA,TRBV30,TGTGCCTGGAGTGCCGGGACTAGCGGCGCAGATACGCAGTATTTT,CAWSAGTSGADTQYF
TRBJ2-4,TRBD2,NA,TRBV19,TGTGCCAGTAGTACCTGGGGGACTAGCGGGTTGAGAGTCAACATTCAGTACTTC,CASSTWGTSGLRVNIQYF
TRBJ2-5,NA,NA,TRBV28,TGTGCCATCGCTAGTTTAGTAGGTCGTCAAGAGACCCAGTACTTC,CAIASLVGRQETQYF
TRBJ2-1,NA,once,TRBV28,TGTGCCAGCAGTTTTACGCCAGAAAACAATGAGCAGTTCTTC,CASSFTPENNEQFF
TRBJ1-5,NA,NA,TRBV28,TGTGCCAGCAGTGGAACAGGGATGAGCAATCAGCCCCAGCATTTT,CASSGTGMSNQPQHF
TRBJ1-5,TRBD1,NA,TRBV19,TGTGCCAGTAGTTCCCCGGGACAGCTCCTTAGCAATCAGCCCCAGCATTTT,CASSSPGQLLSNQPQHF
TRBJ1-5,NA,NA,TRBV10-1,TGCGCCAGCAGTGATAGAGGACAGAAGAACTTTTCGGATCAGCCCCAGCATTTT,CASSDRGQKNFSDQPQHF
TRBJ1-4,NA,NA,TRBV10-2,TGCGCCAGCAGTGAGGTAGGGGGGGACGAAAAACTGTTTTTT,CASSEVGGDEKLFF
TRBJ1-3,NA,NA,TRBV27,TGTGCCAGCAGCACATTCACAGGTCCAGGCAGCTCTGGAAACACCATATATTTT,CASSTFTGPGSSGNTIYF
TRBJ2-7,NA,NA,TRBV5-3,TGTGCCAGAAGCTCTCGTGAGCAGTACTTC,CARSSREQYF
TRBJ2-7,TRBD1,NA,TRBV18,TGTGCCAGCTCACCAGGGGGACAGGGAGCCTACGAGCAGTACTTC,CASSPGGQGAYEQYF
TRBJ1-2,NA,NA,TRBV27,TGTGCCAGCAGTTTAAGGGGTGAGGTCTATGGCTACACCTTC,CASSLRGEVYGYTF
TRBJ1-1,TRBD1,once,TRBV4-1,TGCGCCAGCAACCGACAGGGGAACACTGAAGCTTTCTTT,CASNRQGNTEAFF